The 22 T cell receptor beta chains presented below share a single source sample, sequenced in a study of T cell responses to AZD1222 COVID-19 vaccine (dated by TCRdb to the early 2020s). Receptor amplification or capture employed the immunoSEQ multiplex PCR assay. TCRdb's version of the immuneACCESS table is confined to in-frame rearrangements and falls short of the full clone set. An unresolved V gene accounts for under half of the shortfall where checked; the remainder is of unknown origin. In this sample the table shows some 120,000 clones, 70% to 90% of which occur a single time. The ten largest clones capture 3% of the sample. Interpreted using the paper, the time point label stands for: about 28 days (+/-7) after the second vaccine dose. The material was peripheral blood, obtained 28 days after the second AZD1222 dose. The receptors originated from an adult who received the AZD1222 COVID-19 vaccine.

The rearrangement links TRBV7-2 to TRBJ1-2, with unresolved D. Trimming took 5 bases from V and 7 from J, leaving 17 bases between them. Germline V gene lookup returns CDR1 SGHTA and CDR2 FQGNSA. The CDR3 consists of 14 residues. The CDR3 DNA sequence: TGTGCCAGCAGCCCCTGGAGGGTTATCGGTGGCTACACCTTC. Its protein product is CASSPWRVIGGYTF.

CDR3 amino acids: CASRTGGGPGNTIYF. DNA of the CDR3: TGTGCCAGTAGAACAGGGGGAGGACCTGGAAACACCATATATTTT. The chain combines TRBV19 with TRBJ1-3, with TRBD1 matching over 8 bases. The J segment lost 2 bases and the V segment lost 6 bases, leaving 6 bases of the junction unmatched. The CDR3 covers 15 residues. CDR1 LNHDA and CDR2 SQIVND come from the germline V gene (reference sequence).

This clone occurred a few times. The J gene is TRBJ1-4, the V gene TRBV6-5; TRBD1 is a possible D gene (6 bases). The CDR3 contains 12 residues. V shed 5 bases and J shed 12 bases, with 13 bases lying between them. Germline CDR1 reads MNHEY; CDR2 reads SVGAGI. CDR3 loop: CASSLLGGELFF. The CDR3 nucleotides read TGTGCCAGCAGTCTACTAGGGGGGGAACTGTTTTTT.

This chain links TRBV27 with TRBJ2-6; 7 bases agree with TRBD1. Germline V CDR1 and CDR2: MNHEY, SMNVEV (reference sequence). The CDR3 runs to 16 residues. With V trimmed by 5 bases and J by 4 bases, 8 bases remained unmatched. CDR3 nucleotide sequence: TGTGCCAGCAGTCCACGAGACAGGGTCGGGGCCAACGTCCTGACTTTC. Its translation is CASSPRDRVGANVLTF.

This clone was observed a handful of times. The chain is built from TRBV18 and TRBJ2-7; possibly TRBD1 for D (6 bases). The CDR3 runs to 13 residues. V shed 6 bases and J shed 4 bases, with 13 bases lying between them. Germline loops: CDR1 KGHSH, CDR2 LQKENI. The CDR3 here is CASSTRGSYEQYF. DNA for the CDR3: TGTGCCAGCTCGACCAGGGGCTCATACGAGCAGTACTTC.

In nucleotides, the CDR3 is TGCGCCAGCAGCCAAGATCGTGGGGGAGAGACCCAGTACTTC. Translation: CASSQDRGGETQYF. The rearrangement uses TRBV4-1 and TRBJ2-5; D is tentatively TRBD1 or TRBD2 (5 bases each). The germline V gene encodes CDR1 MGHRA and CDR2 YSYEKL. The ends were cut back, 0 bases at V and 4 bases at J, with 9 bases in the middle. This CDR3 has 14 residues.

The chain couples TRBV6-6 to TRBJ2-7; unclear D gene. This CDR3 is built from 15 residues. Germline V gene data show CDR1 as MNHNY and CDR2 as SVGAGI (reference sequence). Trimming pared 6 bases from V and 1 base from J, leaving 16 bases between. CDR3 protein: CASSPSQSRSYEQYF. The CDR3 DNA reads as TGTGCCAGCAGCCCAAGCCAGTCTAGATCCTACGAGCAGTACTTC.

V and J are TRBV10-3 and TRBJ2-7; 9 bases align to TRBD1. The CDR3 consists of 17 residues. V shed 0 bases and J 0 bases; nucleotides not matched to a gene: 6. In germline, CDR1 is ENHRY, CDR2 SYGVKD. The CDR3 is CAISESRTGVSSYEQYF. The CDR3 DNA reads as TGTGCCATCAGTGAGTCCCGGACAGGGGTTAGCTCCTACGAGCAGTACTTC.

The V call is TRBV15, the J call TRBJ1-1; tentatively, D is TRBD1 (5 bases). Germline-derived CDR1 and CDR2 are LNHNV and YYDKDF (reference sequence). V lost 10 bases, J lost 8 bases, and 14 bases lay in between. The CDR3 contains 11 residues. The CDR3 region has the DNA TGTGCCATAGGGGCCCCCACAGAAGCTTTCTTT. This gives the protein CAIGAPTEAFF.

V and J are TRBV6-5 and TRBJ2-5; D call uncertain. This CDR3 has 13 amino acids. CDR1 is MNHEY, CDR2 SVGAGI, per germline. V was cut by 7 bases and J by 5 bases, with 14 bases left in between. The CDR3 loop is CASTRTISETQYF. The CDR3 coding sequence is TGTGCCAGCACCCGGACGATCTCGGAGACCCAGTACTTC.

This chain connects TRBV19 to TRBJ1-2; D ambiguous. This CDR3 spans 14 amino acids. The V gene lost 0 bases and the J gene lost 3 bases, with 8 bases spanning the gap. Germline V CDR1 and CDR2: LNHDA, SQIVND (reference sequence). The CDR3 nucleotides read TGTGCCAGTAGTATAGATTCGGGATACTATGGCTACACCTTC. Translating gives CASSIDSGYYGYTF. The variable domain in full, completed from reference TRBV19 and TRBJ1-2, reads DGGITQSPKYLFRKEGQNVTLSCEQNLNHDAMYWYRQDPGQGLRLIYYSQIVNDFQKGDIAEGYSVSREKKESFPLTVTSAQKNPTAFYLCASSIDSGYYGYTFGSGTRLTVV.

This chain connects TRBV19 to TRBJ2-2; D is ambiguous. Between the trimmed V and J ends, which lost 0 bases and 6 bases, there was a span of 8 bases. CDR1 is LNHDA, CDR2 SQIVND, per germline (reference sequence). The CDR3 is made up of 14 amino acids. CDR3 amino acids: CASSIDLGSGELFF. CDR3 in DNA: TGTGCCAGTAGTATAGATCTAGGGTCCGGGGAGCTGTTTTTT.

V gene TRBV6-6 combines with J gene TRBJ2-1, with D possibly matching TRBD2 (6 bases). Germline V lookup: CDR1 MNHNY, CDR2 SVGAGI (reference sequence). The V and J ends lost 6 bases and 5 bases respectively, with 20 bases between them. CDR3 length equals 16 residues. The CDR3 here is CASSPVDLATNNEQFF. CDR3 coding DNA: TGTGCCAGCAGCCCGGTAGACCTAGCGACGAACAATGAGCAGTTCTTC.

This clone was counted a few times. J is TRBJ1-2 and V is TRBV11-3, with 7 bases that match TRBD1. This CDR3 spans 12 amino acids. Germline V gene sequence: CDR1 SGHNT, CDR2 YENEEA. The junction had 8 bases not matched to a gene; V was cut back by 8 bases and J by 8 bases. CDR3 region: CASRRDSSGYTF. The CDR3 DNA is TGTGCCAGCCGCCGGGACAGTTCGGGCTACACCTTC.

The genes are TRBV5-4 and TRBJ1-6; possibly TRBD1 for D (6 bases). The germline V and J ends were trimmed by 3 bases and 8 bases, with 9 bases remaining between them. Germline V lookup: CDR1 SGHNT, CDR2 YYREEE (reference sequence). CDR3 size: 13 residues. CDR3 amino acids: CASSSRTDSPLHF. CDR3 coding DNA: TGTGCCAGCAGCTCCAGGACAGATTCACCCCTCCACTTT.

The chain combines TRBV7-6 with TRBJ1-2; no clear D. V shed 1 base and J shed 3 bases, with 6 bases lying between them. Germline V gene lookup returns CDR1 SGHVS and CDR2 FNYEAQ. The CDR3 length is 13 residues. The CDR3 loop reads CASSLGLDYGYTF. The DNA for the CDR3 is TGTGCCAGCAGCTTAGGGCTGGACTATGGCTACACCTTC. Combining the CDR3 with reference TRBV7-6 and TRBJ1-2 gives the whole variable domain GAGVSQSPRYKVTKRGQDVALRCDPISGHVSLYWYRQALGQGPEFLTYFNYEAQQDKSGLPNDRFSAERPEGSISTLTIQRTEQRDSAMYRCASSLGLDYGYTFGSGTRLTVV.

For the CDR3, the DNA is TGTGCCAGCAGTCTAGCGGGGGCGGACTACAATGAGCAGTTCTTC. The encoded protein is CASSLAGADYNEQFF. This rearrangement joins TRBV6-5 to TRBJ2-1, with TRBD2 matching 10 bases. The CDR3 covers 15 residues. The V and J ends lost 5 bases and 3 bases, in that order; junction bases with no gene match: 4. Germline CDR1 is MNHEY and CDR2 is SVGAGI.

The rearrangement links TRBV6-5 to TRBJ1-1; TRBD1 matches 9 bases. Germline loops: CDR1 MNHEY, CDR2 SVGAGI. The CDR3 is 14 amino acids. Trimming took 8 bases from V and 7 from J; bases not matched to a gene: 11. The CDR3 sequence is CASPGNRQGGEAFF. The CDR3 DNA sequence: TGTGCCAGCCCCGGGAATAGACAGGGGGGTGAAGCTTTCTTT.

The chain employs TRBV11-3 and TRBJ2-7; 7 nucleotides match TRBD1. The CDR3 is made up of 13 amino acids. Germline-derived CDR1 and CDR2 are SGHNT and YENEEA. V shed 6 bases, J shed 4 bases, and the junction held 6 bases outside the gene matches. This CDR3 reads CASSFDRAYEQYF. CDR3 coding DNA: TGTGCCAGCAGTTTCGACAGGGCTTACGAGCAGTACTTC. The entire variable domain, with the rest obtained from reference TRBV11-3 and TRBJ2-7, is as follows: EAGVVQSPRYKIIEKKQPVAFWCNPISGHNTLYWYLQNLGQGPELLIRYENEEAVDDSQLPKDRFSAERLKGVDSTLKIQPAELGDSAVYLCASSFDRAYEQYFGPGTRLTVT.

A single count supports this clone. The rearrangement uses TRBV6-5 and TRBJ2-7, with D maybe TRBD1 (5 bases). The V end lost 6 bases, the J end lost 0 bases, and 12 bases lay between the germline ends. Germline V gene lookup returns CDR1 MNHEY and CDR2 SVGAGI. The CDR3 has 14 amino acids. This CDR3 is CASSRDSNSYEQYF. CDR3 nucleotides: TGTGCCAGCAGCCGAGACAGCAACTCCTACGAGCAGTACTTC.

The CDR3 nucleotides are TGTGCCAGCAGCCCCATCCAGCCCGGGGAGCTGTTTTTT. The encoded protein is CASSPIQPGELFF. The V and J genes are TRBV11-3 and TRBJ2-2; D is undetermined. This CDR3 has 13 residues. CDR1 is SGHNT, CDR2 YENEEA, per germline. V was trimmed by 5 bases and J by 6 bases, leaving 10 bases between them.

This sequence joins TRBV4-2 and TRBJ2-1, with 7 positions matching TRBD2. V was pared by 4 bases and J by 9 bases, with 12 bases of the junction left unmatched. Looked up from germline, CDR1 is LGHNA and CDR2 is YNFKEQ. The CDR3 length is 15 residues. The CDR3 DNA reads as TGTGCCAGCAGCCCGGAAGCGGGGAGGAAGCGTGAGCAGTTCTTC. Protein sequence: CASSPEAGRKREQFF.